This passage covers 3 T cell receptor beta chains from one sample sequenced in a study of blood T cells in healthy people across ages. A J-beta primer mix and a sample-barcoded 5' primer were used in a second PCR of about 7 to 12 cycles. TCRdb processed the 5' RACE reads anew with MiXCR; each CDR3 protein has one entry. The sample carries about 670,000 distinct CDR3 sequences, 40% to 45% recorded once. The sequencing sample was made of blood. These receptors all stem from a man older than 75 in good health.

This chain joins TRBV20-1 and TRBJ2-7; maybe TRBD1 (6 bases). Germline CDR1 and CDR2: DFQATT and SNEGSKA (reference sequence). This CDR3 contains 14 residues. V lost 3 bases, J lost 0 bases, and 12 bases lay in between. CDR3 DNA sequence: TGCAGTGCTAGGAGGACAGTTAACTCCTACGAGCAGTACTTC. Residues: CSARRTVNSYEQYF.

The chain carries TRBV7-2 and TRBJ2-1; 14 bases are shared with TRBD2. CDR1 SGHTA and CDR2 FQGNSA come from the germline V gene. The trim removed 1 base at V and 4 bases at J, leaving 6 bases unmatched. The CDR3 is 18 amino acids. The CDR3 nucleotides are TGTGCCAGCAGCTTAGGCGGGACTAGCGGGGGCCCATACAATGAGCAGTTCTTC. Protein product: CASSLGGTSGGPYNEQFF.

J is TRBJ1-1 and V is TRBV29-1; 7 bases fit TRBD1. The junction had 6 bases not matched to a gene; V was cut back by 4 bases and J by 1 base. The CDR3 sequence is 14 residues long. CDR1 and CDR2 (germline): SQVTM, ANQGSEA. This CDR3 reads CSVVPGQTNTEAFF. In nucleotides, the CDR3 is TGCAGCGTTGTACCGGGACAGACGAACACTGAAGCTTTCTTT.